The rows below give T cell receptor beta chains drawn from one sample of a study of cytomegalovirus exposure and HLA in healthy donors. Using immunoSEQ multiplex PCR, the repertoire was profiled, and TCRdb retains in-frame clones only, with some absent. The table for this sample gives around 200,000 clones. Specimen: PBMCs. Receptor source: a girl between 2 and 10 years old in good health and CMV-seropositive. CDR3s include the opening cysteine and the closing phenylalanine or tryptophan. The order of the fields is J gene, V gene, D gene, CDR3 protein, CDR3 DNA. D genes are given only for firm matches.

>TRBJ2-7|TRBV7-6|TRBD1
CASSLGGQRYEQYF
TGTGCCAGCAGCTTAGGGGGACAGAGATACGAGCAGTACTTC
>TRBJ2-7|TRBV5-1|-
CASSPRGLAYEQYF
TGCGCCAGCAGCCCCAGGGGCCTGGCCTACGAGCAGTACTTC
>TRBJ2-7|TRBV28|TRBD2
CASSEPGLAGYEQYF
TGTGCCAGCAGCGAGCCGGGACTAGCGGGCTACGAGCAGTACTTC
>TRBJ1-1|TRBV27|-
CASIPRTEAFF
TGTGCCAGCATCCCGAGGACTGAAGCTTTCTTT
>TRBJ2-5|TRBV7-8|-
CASRDNRSRVAQYF
TGTGCCAGCAGAGACAACCGGTCAAGAGTGGCCCAGTACTTC
>TRBJ2-2|TRBV5-1|TRBD1
CASSSGQSNTGELFF
TGCGCCAGCAGCTCGGGACAGTCGAACACCGGGGAGCTGTTTTTT
>TRBJ1-5|TRBV19|TRBD1
CASSIARGNQPQHF
TGTGCCAGTAGCATCGCCAGGGGGAATCAGCCCCAGCATTTT
>TRBJ2-7|TRBV28|TRBD1
CASRGQGAFGEQYF
TGTGCCAGCAGAGGACAGGGGGCCTTCGGCGAGCAGTACTTC
>TRBJ2-7|TRBV5-1|TRBD1
CASRDRGGSYEQYF
TGCGCCAGCCGCGACAGGGGCGGATCCTACGAGCAGTACTTC
>TRBJ2-1|TRBV5-1|TRBD1
CASSGGQRYNEQFF
TGCGCCAGCAGCGGGGGACAGCGATACAATGAGCAGTTCTTC
>TRBJ2-3|TRBV5-1|TRBD2
CASSQLASGATDTQYF
TGCGCCAGCAGCCAACTAGCGTCGGGCGCCACAGATACGCAGTATTTT
>TRBJ2-5|TRBV5-1|-
CASRQSETQYF
TGCGCCAGCCGACAGAGTGAGACCCAGTACTTC
>TRBJ2-2|TRBV2|TRBD1
CASRTGGDTGELFF
TGTGCCAGCCGGACAGGGGGCGACACCGGGGAGCTGTTTTTT
>TRBJ1-2|TRBV7-9|TRBD1
CASRGAAAGGGIGYTF
TGTGCCAGCAGGGGGGCCGCGGCAGGGGGCGGGATTGGCTACACCTTC
>TRBJ2-7|TRBV7-9|TRBD1
CASSSDGDSFYEQYF
TGTGCCAGCAGCTCCGATGGGGACAGTTTTTACGAGCAGTACTTC